This TCR beta chain was sequenced for a study of early T cells in non-severe SARS-CoV-2 infection. TCRdb analysed the 5' RACE reads with MiXCR anew, one entry per CDR3 protein. The table has over 30,000 distinct CDR3 sequences, around 5.8% seen once; the top ten hold less than 6.5%. CDR3 length: 18 residues. The J segment lost 5 bases and the V segment lost 6 bases, leaving 18 bases of the junction unmatched. The germline V gene encodes CDR1 SGHTA and CDR2 FQGNSA. This chain links TRBV7-2 with TRBJ2-4; 8 bases match TRBD1. This receptor was identified in an adult who was a healthcare worker with PCR-confirmed SARS-CoV-2 infection or an uninfected control (not recorded which). Sample: whole blood. The CDR3 protein is CASSYRAGGVSNQNIQYF. The CDR3 nucleotides are TGTGCCAGCAGTTATAGGGCAGGGGGCGTTAGCAACCAAAACATTCAGTACTTC.